This passage covers 12 T cell receptor beta chains from one sample sequenced in a study of cytomegalovirus exposure and HLA in healthy donors. This table comes from immunoSEQ multiplex PCR, and its TCRdb copy is limited to in-frame clones, with some not included. The table has about 240,000 clones, around nine tenths seen once. Sequences were obtained from PBMCs. These receptors were taken from a man aged 18-30 years in good health and CMV-seronegative.

The V and J genes are TRBV10-1 and TRBJ2-7, with D possibly matching TRBD1 (6 bases). Germline-derived CDR1 and CDR2 are WNHNN and SYGVQD (reference sequence). Trimming left V 4 bases short and J 5 bases short, with 12 bases between. This CDR3 region has 13 residues. The CDR3 coding sequence is TGCGCCAGCAGTGGCGTGCAGGGGAACGAGCAGTACTTC. Its translation is CASSGVQGNEQYF.

The chain carries TRBV6-6 and TRBJ2-7; TRBD1 might be the D (5 bases). Germline V gives CDR1 MNHNY, CDR2 SVGAGI (reference sequence). V lost 5 bases and J lost 3, with 8 bases in between. This CDR3 spans 12 amino acids. The CDR3 DNA follows: TGTGCCAGCAGTCAGACAGTCTACGAGCAGTACTTC. It translates to CASSQTVYEQYF.

This clone was observed a single time. The chain recombines TRBV28 with TRBJ1-4, with 9 bases matching TRBD1. CDR1 and CDR2 (germline): MDHEN, SYDVKM. The CDR3 runs 14 residues. J was trimmed by 8 bases and V by 5 bases; bases with no gene match: 6. The CDR3 DNA reads as TGTGCCAGCAGTACCGGGACAGGGAAAGAAAAACTGTTTTTT. It encodes CASSTGTGKEKLFF.

The rearrangement links TRBV5-8 to TRBJ1-6; D unresolved. The V end was cut by 4 bases, the J end by 5 bases, with 10 bases between. CDR3 size: 14 residues. The germline V gene encodes CDR1 SGHTS and CDR2 YDEGEE. CDR3 amino acids: CASSRGLDNSPLHF. The DNA for the CDR3 is TGTGCCAGCAGCCGCGGACTGGATAATTCACCCCTCCACTTT.

This clone occurred once. V is TRBV28 and J is TRBJ2-3, with TRBD1 as a possible D gene (5 bases). This CDR3 is built from 11 residues. CDR1 and CDR2 from the germline V gene are MDHEN and SYDVKM. V shed 4 bases and J shed 7 bases, with 6 bases lying between them. The CDR3 loop is CASSSGNTQYF. As DNA, the CDR3 is TGTGCCAGCAGTTCAGGGAATACGCAGTATTTT.

V is TRBV7-2 and J is TRBJ2-7, with D perhaps matching TRBD2 (7 bases). The germline V gene has CDR1 SGHTA and CDR2 FQGNSA. The CDR3 contains 15 residues. The V end lost 2 bases, the J end lost 2 bases, and 13 bases lay between the germline ends. CDR3 coding DNA: TGTGCCAGCAGCTTAAAGAGCGGGACACCCTACGAGCAGTACTTC. This gives the protein CASSLKSGTPYEQYF.

The gene calls are TRBV27 and TRBJ2-3; TRBD2 is a possible D gene (6 bases). Trimming shortened V by 8 bases and J by 4 bases, and 13 bases separated the two germline ends. This CDR3 is built from 13 residues. Germline lookup yields CDR1 MNHEY and CDR2 SMNVEV (reference sequence). The CDR3 sequence is CASAAGHSDTQYF. The CDR3 DNA reads TGTGCCAGCGCTGCGGGGCATTCAGATACGCAGTATTTT.

V gene TRBV7-2 combines with J gene TRBJ1-3; no definite D call. This CDR3 region has 15 residues. V was pared by 5 bases and J by 0 bases, with 11 bases between. The germline V gene has CDR1 SGHTA and CDR2 FQGNSA. The CDR3 DNA reads TGTGCCAGCAGCCGCCCTGGCCTCTCTGGAAACACCATATATTTT. Translating gives CASSRPGLSGNTIYF.

The rearrangement uses TRBV5-1 and TRBJ1-1; 8 bases line up with TRBD1. CDR1 SGHRS and CDR2 YFSETQ come from the germline V gene. The ends lost 4 bases at V and 1 base at J; junction bases unmatched: 6. The CDR3 extends over 15 amino acids. The CDR3 sequence is CASSPPGTGNTEAFF. The CDR3, as DNA: TGCGCCAGCAGCCCCCCAGGGACAGGGAACACTGAAGCTTTCTTT.

This clone occurred once. The V call is TRBV9, the J call TRBJ1-1, with 8 bases aligning to TRBD1. The CDR3 has 16 residues. The V gene end was trimmed by 4 bases and the J gene end by 1 base; junction bases not matched to a gene: 9. CDR1 is SGDLS, CDR2 YYNGEE, per germline. CDR3 nucleotide sequence: TGTGCCAGCAGCCCAACAGGGGGTATGGGGAACACTGAAGCTTTCTTT. It encodes CASSPTGGMGNTEAFF.

The chain uses TRBV23-1 and TRBJ2-2, with D tentatively TRBD1 (5 bases). TRBV23-1 is annotated as an ORF whose role is uncertain. The CDR3 totals 14 residues. Trimming took 4 bases from V and 5 from J, leaving 11 bases between them. The CDR3 spells CASSPYPGTGELFF. The CDR3 DNA is TGCGCCAGCAGTCCTTACCCAGGGACCGGGGAGCTGTTTTTT.

This chain joins TRBV7-2 and TRBJ1-2; D possibly corresponds to TRBD1 (5 bases). Germline V CDR1 and CDR2: SGHTA, FQGNSA. The V gene lost 6 bases and the J gene lost 4 bases, with 21 bases spanning the gap. This CDR3 has 16 residues. The CDR3 spells CASSYETGFRGYGYTF. CDR3 sequence (DNA): TGTGCCAGCAGTTACGAGACGGGTTTTAGGGGCTATGGCTACACCTTC.